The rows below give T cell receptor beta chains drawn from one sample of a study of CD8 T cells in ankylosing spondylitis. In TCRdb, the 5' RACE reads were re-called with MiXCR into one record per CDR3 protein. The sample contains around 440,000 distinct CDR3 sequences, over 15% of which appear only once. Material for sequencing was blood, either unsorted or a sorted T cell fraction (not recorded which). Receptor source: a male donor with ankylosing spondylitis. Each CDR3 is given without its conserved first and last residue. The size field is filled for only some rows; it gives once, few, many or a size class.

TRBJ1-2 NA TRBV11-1 ASSQQIYGYT
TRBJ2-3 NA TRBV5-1 ASSKNPRGTSTDTQY
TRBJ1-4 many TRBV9 ASSVPGPSEKLF
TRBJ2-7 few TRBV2 ASSEGQPVFEQY
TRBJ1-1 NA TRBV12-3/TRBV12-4 ASSFGTVEAF
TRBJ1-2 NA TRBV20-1 SAWTAGAYGYT
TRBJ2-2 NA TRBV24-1 ATSDSPLAGPNTGELF
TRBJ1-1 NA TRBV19 ASTAGAGQGREAF
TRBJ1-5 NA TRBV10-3 AISDSDWEPQH
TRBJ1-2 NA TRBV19 ASVPGSTSYGYT
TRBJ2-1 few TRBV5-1 ASSPPSGLEQF
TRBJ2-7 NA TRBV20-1 SARWDRRLAVSSYEQY
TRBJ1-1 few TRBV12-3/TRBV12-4 ASSLTPGRMNTEAF
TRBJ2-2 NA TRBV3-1 ASSARTANTGELF
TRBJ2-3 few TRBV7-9 ASSSKGGGMDTQY
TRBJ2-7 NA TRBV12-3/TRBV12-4 ASSLGGTANYEQY
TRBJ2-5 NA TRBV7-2 ASSFRTSEQETQY
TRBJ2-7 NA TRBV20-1 SPIQTSGRDEQY